The 22 T cell receptor beta chains given below trace back to one sample, sequenced in a study of cytomegalovirus exposure and HLA in healthy donors. The primer mix had 60 Vbeta and 13 Jbeta primers. The method was immunoSEQ multiplex PCR; TCRdb's version includes in-frame clones alone and lacks a portion of them. The repertoire holds approximately 150,000 clones, with around 79% as singletons. The specimen was PBMCs. These receptors were collected from a man aged 35 to 55 in good health and CMV-seronegative.

The sample holds one count of this clone. The chain employs TRBV29-1 and TRBJ1-4; 8 bases are shared with TRBD1. The CDR3 length is 13 residues. V trimming: 4 bases; J trimming: 5 bases; junction bases outside the gene matches: 3. In germline, CDR1 is SQVTM, CDR2 ANQGSEA. The CDR3 nucleotides are TGCAGCGTTGGGGGACAGGTCAATGAAAAACTGTTTTTT. This sequence encodes CSVGGQVNEKLFF.

The J gene is TRBJ1-5, the V gene TRBV5-1; D might be TRBD1 (5 bases). With 4 bases removed from V and 7 bases from J, the gap between germline ends came to 15 bases. Germline values: CDR1 SGHRS, CDR2 YFSETQ. The CDR3 runs 14 residues. CDR3 DNA sequence: TGCGCCAGCAGCACGGGGGTCCTGGGGCAGCCCCAGCATTTT. This encodes CASSTGVLGQPQHF.

CDR3: CASSGRGYSNQPQHF. CDR3 in DNA: TGTGCCAGCAGCGGGAGGGGGTATAGCAATCAGCCCCAGCATTTT. This chain uses TRBV5-6 with TRBJ1-5; possibly TRBD1 for D (6 bases). V lost 4 bases and J 0 bases, leaving 11 bases between the germline ends. The V gene's germline CDR1 is SGHDT and CDR2 YYEEEE. The CDR3 sequence is 15 residues long.

This clone was counted only a few times. Here the CDR3 DNA reads TGTGCCAGCAGCTTGCCCCCGGGCTACGAGCAGTACTTC. It encodes CASSLPPGYEQYF. The chain carries TRBV7-9 and TRBJ2-7, with D uncertain. V lost 3 bases and J 3 bases, leaving 9 bases between the germline ends. This CDR3 contains 13 residues. The V gene's germline CDR1 is SEHNR and CDR2 FQNEAQ (reference sequence). Looking up the rest from reference TRBV7-9 and TRBJ2-7 gives the full variable domain: DTGVSQNPRHKITKRGQNVTFRCDPISEHNRLYWYRQTLGQGPEFLTYFQNEAQLEKSRLLSDRFSAERPKGSFSTLEIQRTEQGDSAMYLCASSLPPGYEQYFGPGTRLTVT.

V gene TRBV4-3 combines with J gene TRBJ1-1; 10 bases match TRBD1. The CDR3 is made up of 17 amino acids. V shed 0 bases, J shed 1 base, and the junction held 5 bases outside the gene matches. The germline gives CDR1 LGHNA, CDR2 YSLEER. CDR3 sequence: CASSQDGTGVGNTEAFF. In DNA, the CDR3 is TGCGCCAGCAGCCAAGACGGGACAGGGGTGGGGAACACTGAAGCTTTCTTT.

A few counts support this clone. This chain links TRBV30 with TRBJ1-5; 9 positions match TRBD1. The V and J ends lost 0 bases and 6 bases, in that order; junction bases with no gene match: 3. The CDR3 has 14 residues. Germline V gives CDR1 GTSNPN, CDR2 SVGIG (reference sequence). CDR3 amino acids: CAWSVGQGSQPQHF. In DNA form, the CDR3 reads TGTGCCTGGAGTGTGGGACAGGGATCTCAGCCCCAGCATTTT. Full variable domain (rest looked up from reference TRBV30 and TRBJ1-5): SQTIHQWPATLVQPVGSPLSLECTVEGTSNPNLYWYRQAAGRGLQLLFYSVGIGQISSEVPQNLSASRPQDRQFILSSKKLLLSDSGFYLCAWSVGQGSQPQHFGDGTRLSIL.

This clone turned up a few times. The chain joins TRBV9 to TRBJ2-2; D is unresolved. This CDR3 contains 12 residues. Germline CDR1 reads SGDLS; CDR2 reads YYNGEE. Trimming pared 5 bases from V and 2 bases from J, leaving 4 bases between. The DNA of the CDR3 is TGTGCCAGCAGGGCAAACACCGGGGAGCTGTTTTTT. Translation gives CASRANTGELFF.

The J gene is TRBJ2-2, the V gene TRBV7-9; D gene ambiguous. The CDR3 loop spans 13 amino acids. Trimming removed 10 bases at V and 0 bases at J, with 9 bases between. Germline values: CDR1 SEHNR, CDR2 FQNEAQ (reference sequence). CDR3 sequence reads: CANRSANTGELFF. As DNA, the CDR3 is TGTGCCAACCGGAGCGCGAACACCGGGGAGCTGTTTTTT.

There are a few counts of this clone. V is TRBV4-3 and J is TRBJ1-4; TRBD1 matches at 8 bases. V shed 3 bases and J 8 bases; nucleotides not matched to a gene: 8. The CDR3 has 15 residues. Germline-derived CDR1 and CDR2 are LGHNA and YSLEER. The CDR3 protein is CASSQGTGVWEKLFF. CDR3 DNA: TGCGCCAGCAGCCAGGGGACAGGAGTATGGGAAAAACTGTTTTTT.

J is TRBJ1-2 and V is TRBV19; 8 nucleotides agree with TRBD1. Germline V gives CDR1 LNHDA, CDR2 SQIVND (reference sequence). CDR3 size: 13 residues. Unmatched junction bases numbered 8, after V lost 7 bases and J lost 7 bases. The CDR3 nucleotides read TGTGCCAGTATGGCGGACAGGGTAGGTGGCTACACCTTC. This translates into CASMADRVGGYTF.

In this sample, this clone turned up once. The J gene is TRBJ1-1, the V gene TRBV7-9, with TRBD1 as a possible D gene (5 bases). V lost 7 bases and J 0 bases, leaving 15 bases between the germline ends. Germline CDR1 reads SEHNR; CDR2 reads FQNEAQ (reference sequence). The CDR3 totals 15 residues. The CDR3 region is CASTRQTLMNTEAFF. As DNA, the CDR3 is TGTGCCAGCACCAGACAGACGCTCATGAACACTGAAGCTTTCTTT.

The rearrangement uses TRBV9 and TRBJ1-2; possible D gene TRBD1, 5 bases. Between the trimmed V and J ends, which lost 4 bases and 7 bases, there was a span of 20 bases. This CDR3 is 15 amino acids long. From germline, CDR1 is SGDLS and CDR2 YYNGEE. The CDR3 bases are TGTGCCAGCAGCCCCCGGGACTTCGGACTTGGTGGCTACACCTTC. It yields the protein CASSPRDFGLGGYTF.

The chain employs TRBV5-4 and TRBJ2-3; perhaps TRBD2 as D (7 bases). Deletions cut 2 bases from V and 4 bases from J, with 11 bases between. The CDR3 sequence is 14 residues long. In germline, CDR1 is SGHNT, CDR2 YYREEE (reference sequence). CDR3 nucleotides: TGTGCCAGCAGCTTCCCGGGGGGCGCAGATACGCAGTATTTT. Translating it yields CASSFPGGADTQYF. Variable domain in full (rest from reference TRBV5-4 and TRBJ2-3): ETGVTQSPTHLIKTRGQQVTLRCSSQSGHNTVSWYQQALGQGPQFIFQYYREEENGRGNFPPRFSGLQFPNYSSELNVNALELDDSALYLCASSFPGGADTQYFGPGTRLTVL.

CDR3 sequence reads: CASTNRVPVGYTF. CDR3 in DNA: TGTGCCAGCACCAATAGAGTCCCCGTCGGCTACACCTTC. The chain couples TRBV6-1 to TRBJ1-2; D uncertain. The germline V gene has CDR1 MNHNS and CDR2 SASEGT. The CDR3 sequence is 13 residues long. V lost 7 bases to trimming and J lost 8 bases, with 17 bases between them.

This chain connects TRBV5-8 to TRBJ2-3; 15 bases align to TRBD2. Germline-derived CDR1 and CDR2 are SGHTS and YDEGEE. CDR3 length: 18 amino acids. V shed 3 bases and J 4 bases; nucleotides not matched to a gene: 9. The CDR3 nucleotides read TGTGCCAGCAGCTCCGGACTAGCGGGGGGGCTAAGGGCAGATACGCAGTATTTT. Translation: CASSSGLAGGLRADTQYF.

This sequence joins TRBV28 and TRBJ2-1; TRBD2 aligns across 11 bases. J gave up 7 bases and V 2 bases, and 4 bases lay outside the gene matches. This CDR3 spans 15 amino acids. Germline-derived CDR1 and CDR2 are MDHEN and SYDVKM. The CDR3 region is CASSLGSGGANEQFF. Written as DNA, the CDR3 is TGTGCCAGCAGTTTAGGTAGCGGGGGGGCGAATGAGCAGTTCTTC. Complete variable domain (other parts from reference TRBV28 and TRBJ2-1): DVKVTQSSRYLVKRTGEKVFLECVQDMDHENMFWYRQDPGLGLRLIYFSYDVKMKEKGDIPEGYSVSREKKERFSLILESASTNQTSMYLCASSLGSGGANEQFFGPGTRLTVL.

CDR3 loop: CASSVLAGGAAETQYF. The CDR3 DNA reads TGTGCCAGCAGCGTGCTAGCGGGGGGAGCGGCCGAGACCCAGTACTTC. The chain links TRBV9 to TRBJ2-5; 11 bases match TRBD2. This CDR3 has 16 amino acids. Per germline, CDR1 SGDLS and CDR2 YYNGEE. Germline trimming cut 2 bases from V and 5 bases from J; bases unmatched to any gene: 8. Variable domain in full (rest from reference TRBV9 and TRBJ2-5): DSGVTQTPKHLITATGQRVTLRCSPRSGDLSVYWYQQSLDQGLQFLIQYYNGEERAKGNILERFSAQQFPDLHSELNLSSLELGDSALYFCASSVLAGGAAETQYFGPGTRLLVL.

The chain employs TRBV5-1 and TRBJ2-1; 9 nucleotides align to TRBD1. The V segment lost 1 base and the J segment 5 bases; nucleotides outside the gene matches: 7. The CDR3 contains 16 residues. Germline V gene lookup returns CDR1 SGHRS and CDR2 YFSETQ. CDR3 region: CASSLLGQGANNEQFF. Written as DNA, the CDR3 is TGCGCCAGCAGCTTGCTGGGACAGGGCGCCAACAATGAGCAGTTCTTC.

This clone was seen a few times. The chain carries TRBV11-1 and TRBJ2-7, with D possibly TRBD2 on 6 matching bases. The CDR3 contains 15 residues. Germline assignment: CDR1 SGHAT and CDR2 FQDESV (reference sequence). V was pared by 5 bases and J by 2 bases, with 16 bases between. The DNA for the CDR3 is TGTGCCAGCAGCCGGGGGACGGGAGCTCCCTACGAGCAGTACTTC. Amino acid sequence: CASSRGTGAPYEQYF.

V usage is TRBV7-8 and J usage is TRBJ1-4; 8 nucleotides agree with TRBD1. The V and J ends lost 4 bases and 1 base, in that order; junction bases with no gene match: 8. Germline V gives CDR1 SGHVS, CDR2 FQNEAQ. The CDR3 runs 17 residues. CDR3 sequence reads: CASSSRTGRKTNEKLFF. DNA for the CDR3: TGTGCCAGCAGCTCAAGGACAGGGAGGAAAACTAATGAAAAACTGTTTTTT.

A few counts support this clone. The CDR3 is CASSLIAGASNTGELFF. Here the CDR3 DNA reads TGTGCCAGTAGTTTAATAGCGGGGGCCTCGAACACCGGGGAGCTGTTTTTT. The chain uses TRBV19 and TRBJ2-2; TRBD2 matches 9 bases. Trimming took 5 bases from V and 0 from J; bases not matched to a gene: 7. Germline CDR1 LNHDA, CDR2 SQIVND (reference sequence). The CDR3 is 17 residues long.

The chain employs TRBV25-1 and TRBJ1-1, with TRBD1 matching 8 bases. V trimming: 4 bases; J trimming: 6 bases; junction bases outside the gene matches: 13. Germline-derived CDR1 and CDR2 are MGHDK and SYGVNS. The CDR3 loop spans 16 amino acids. In DNA, the CDR3 is TGTGCCAGCAGTGGATACAGGGGGGACCCGGTCTCTGAAGCTTTCTTT. It yields the protein CASSGYRGDPVSEAFF.